This T cell receptor (beta chain) was sequenced in a study of T cells after yellow fever vaccination. Background on the study: SMART-Seq v4 Ultra Low Input served to prepare low-cell-number fractions.

This clonotype came up a few times. Antigen: not known. Universal primer sites and UMIs were introduced during 5'RACE template-switching synthesis of TCR cDNA. TCRdb re-derived calls from the 5' RACE reads in MiXCR, one entry per CDR3 protein. The sample shows 250,000 or so distinct CDR3 sequences, about 7% of them seen only once. CDR1 and CDR2 from the germline V gene are SGHNT and YYREEE (reference sequence). The length of the CDR3 is 14 residues. The V and J ends lost 6 bases and 6 bases, in that order; junction bases with no gene match: 9. Findings of the study overall: Peaking on day 5 versus 15, the secondary response was faster but weaker.

The clonotype originates from a young man who received the YFV17D yellow fever vaccine. This chain links TRBV5-4 with TRBJ2-1, with 7 bases lining up with TRBD1. The sample consisted of CD4+ T cells sorted from PBMCs, taken on the day of the yellow fever booster vaccination. CDR3 bases: TGTGCCAGCAATCGACAGGGTGTGGGCAATGAGCAGTTCTTC. It specifies CASNRQGVGNEQFF.